This paragraph reports one TCR beta chain. Repertoires were generated with immunoSEQ multiplex PCR, while TCRdb's copy carries only in-frame clones and drops some. Altogether approximately 300,000 clones are present, 70% to 90% being singletons, with the ten largest covering under 2.5%. Treatment given: 19 received Ad26.COV2.S at low or high dose, single or two shots; about 5 received placebo; per-sample allocation not given. After the first vaccine or placebo injection, samples were drawn on day 63. These data originate in a study of Ad26.COV2.S vaccination and SARS-CoV-2 variants. Study-level background: Enrolled in COV1001, the donor was in the Ad26.COV2.S trial arm, which received the vaccine.

The V end was cut by 5 bases, the J end by 6 bases, with 14 bases between. Germline V gene data show CDR1 as SGHRS and CDR2 as YFSETQ. The CDR3 consists of 13 residues. The rearrangement uses TRBV5-1 and TRBJ2-5; a possible D gene is TRBD2 (5 bases). The source material was peripheral blood, sampled in a trial of Ad26.COV2.S vaccine versus placebo. This TCR came from a person aged 18 to 65 who received the Ad26.COV2.S COVID-19 vaccine or a placebo. For the CDR3, the DNA is TGCGCCAGCAGACCGCCGGACTGGAAGACCCAGTACTTC. This translates into CASRPPDWKTQYF.